Following are 31 T cell receptor beta chains from one sample sequenced in a study of T-cell memory formation after mild COVID-19. MiXCR, run by TCRdb on the 5' RACE reads, gives a single entry per CDR3 protein. The sample consists of under 250,000 distinct CDR3 sequences, approximately 15% of them appearing once. Sample: PBMCs or a T cell subset sorted from them (not recorded which). All receptors derive from an adult woman who had mild COVID-19 (a few samples of this study predate the infection). Cell type and time point are not known.

V usage is TRBV10-3 and J usage is TRBJ1-5; D is ambiguous. The germline CDR1 and CDR2 sequences are ENHRY and SYGVKD. The CDR3 contains 11 residues. Deletions cut 10 bases from V and 3 bases from J, with 7 bases between. The chain's CDR3 is CATGNNQPQHF. The CDR3 DNA is TGTGCCACCGGGAACAATCAGCCCCAGCATTTT.

The rearrangement uses TRBV7-3 and TRBJ2-3; D may match TRBD1 or TRBD2 (7 bases each). The CDR3 totals 14 residues. Germline V lookup: CDR1 SGHTA, CDR2 FQGTGA. Trimming shortened V by 8 bases and J by 4 bases, and 16 bases separated the two germline ends. CDR3 amino acids: CASGRGQGADTQYF. CDR3 DNA: TGTGCCAGCGGGAGGGGGCAGGGCGCAGATACGCAGTATTTT.

This chain uses TRBV24-1 with TRBJ1-1; D is perhaps TRBD1 (6 bases). From germline, CDR1 is KGHDR and CDR2 SFDVKD. Trimming removed 4 bases at V and 4 bases at J, with 9 bases between. The CDR3 is 13 amino acids. CDR3 protein: CATSEGASTEAFF. The CDR3 nucleotides are TGTGCCACCAGTGAGGGGGCGAGCACTGAAGCTTTCTTT.

This clonotype was detected only a few times. V and J are TRBV19 and TRBJ2-5; TRBD1 matches at 9 bases. This CDR3 comprises 14 residues. J gave up 5 bases and V 6 bases, and 7 bases lay outside the gene matches. The germline CDR1 and CDR2 sequences are LNHDA and SQIVND (reference sequence). For the CDR3, the DNA is TGTGCCAGTAGCGACAGGGGGAGGATGGAGACCCAGTACTTC. Translated, it gives CASSDRGRMETQYF.

The rearrangement uses TRBV29-1 and TRBJ2-7, with no clear D. CDR3 size: 13 residues. CDR1 is SQVTM, CDR2 ANQGSEA, per germline. With 6 bases removed from V and 5 bases from J, the gap between germline ends came to 17 bases. CDR3 in DNA: TGCAGCGTCGCCTCCGGAGCCCCTAACGAGCAGTACTTC. Its protein is CSVASGAPNEQYF.

The gene calls are TRBV29-1 and TRBJ2-4; the D call may be TRBD1 or TRBD2 (7 bases each). Between the trimmed V and J ends, which lost 5 bases and 8 bases, there was a span of 16 bases. The CDR3 is made up of 13 amino acids. Germline CDR1 reads SQVTM; CDR2 reads ANQGSEA. For the CDR3, the DNA is TGCAGCGTTCAGGGGGGGGCCTGGGACATTCAGTACTTC. Its translation is CSVQGGAWDIQYF.

The chain has TRBV24-1 and TRBJ2-7, with D possibly TRBD1 on 5 matching bases. The CDR3 loop spans 14 amino acids. Per the germline V gene, CDR1 is KGHDR and CDR2 is SFDVKD. The V end lost 1 base, the J end lost 3 bases, and 9 bases lay between the germline ends. The CDR3 bases are TGTGCCACCAGTGATTTTAAGGGGAACTACGAGCAGTACTTC. It is translated as CATSDFKGNYEQYF.

This clonotype was picked up many times. The rearrangement uses TRBV6-6 and TRBJ2-1; D call uncertain. Germline V lookup: CDR1 MNHNY, CDR2 SVGAGI (reference sequence). Trimming pared 6 bases from V and 4 bases from J, leaving 13 bases between. CDR3 length: 14 amino acids. The CDR3 coding sequence is TGTGCCAGCAGCGGCACCCTAAGGTACAATGAGCAGTTCTTC. Its protein product is CASSGTLRYNEQFF.

The V gene is TRBV18, the J gene TRBJ1-4; the D gene is possibly TRBD1 (5 bases). This CDR3 contains 15 residues. The germline gives CDR1 KGHSH, CDR2 LQKENI. Trimming removed 5 bases from V and 5 bases from J, with 15 bases in between. The CDR3 region is CASSKGIQRNEKLFF. The CDR3 DNA follows: TGTGCCAGCTCAAAGGGGATACAAAGGAATGAAAAACTGTTTTTT. The full variable domain, completed using reference TRBV18 and TRBJ1-4, is NAGVMQNPRHLVRRRGQEARLRCSPMKGHSHVYWYRQLPEEGLKFMVYLQKENIIDESGMPKERFSAEFPKEGPSILRIQQVVRGDSAAYFCASSKGIQRNEKLFFGSGTQLSVL.

The V call is TRBV23-1, the J call TRBJ2-1, with D maybe TRBD2 (7 bases). TRBV23-1 is known as an ORF, though its function is uncertain. V gave up 3 bases and J gave up 13 bases, with 16 bases separating them. This CDR3 region has 13 residues. The CDR3 protein is CASSQSAGALQFF. In nucleotides, the CDR3 is TGCGCCAGCAGTCAGTCTGCGGGGGCCCTCCAGTTCTTC.

The V and J genes are TRBV5-5 and TRBJ1-4; a possible D gene is TRBD1 (5 bases). This CDR3 comprises 15 residues. The V end lost 0 bases, the J end lost 4 bases, and 10 bases lay between the germline ends. CDR1 and CDR2 (germline): SGHKS, YYEKEE (reference sequence). In nucleotides, the CDR3 is TGTGCCAGCAGCTTGGGACAGAGCTATAATGAAAAACTGTTTTTT. It codes for CASSLGQSYNEKLFF.

The chain uses TRBV9 and TRBJ2-2; D perhaps matches TRBD1 (6 bases). Germline V gene lookup returns CDR1 SGDLS and CDR2 YYNGEE. The CDR3 is made up of 16 amino acids. V was pared by 4 bases and J by 9 bases, with 22 bases between. The CDR3 sequence: CASSKQGIGVDRELFF. DNA for the CDR3: TGTGCCAGCAGCAAACAGGGTATCGGGGTCGACCGGGAGCTGTTTTTT.

The chain employs TRBV5-1 and TRBJ2-3; D gene uncertain. Trimming shortened V by 1 base and J by 6 bases, and 15 bases separated the two germline ends. Germline assignment: CDR1 SGHRS and CDR2 YFSETQ. The CDR3 is 15 residues long. CDR3 residues: CASSLSKPEADTQYF. The DNA of the CDR3 is TGCGCCAGCAGCTTGTCTAAACCCGAGGCGGATACGCAGTATTTT.

The rearrangement uses TRBV10-3 and TRBJ2-5; D is uncertain. Trimming stripped 8 bases from V and 0 bases from J, with 10 bases between. Germline CDR1 ENHRY, CDR2 SYGVKD. This CDR3 is built from 13 residues. The DNA of the CDR3 is TGTGCCATCGGCCAAGTGTACCAAGAGACCCAGTACTTC. Protein product: CAIGQVYQETQYF.

This clonotype appeared a few times. The chain links TRBV20-1 to TRBJ1-4; a weak D match, TRBD1 (5 bases). This CDR3 has 15 residues. Germline assignment: CDR1 DFQATT and CDR2 SNEGSKA (reference sequence). Trimming removed 0 bases at V and 4 bases at J, with 12 bases between. The CDR3 region is CSARDLAGFNEKLFF. CDR3 coding DNA: TGCAGTGCTAGAGATCTAGCAGGGTTTAATGAAAAACTGTTTTTT.

This clonotype was observed a few times. The chain has TRBV5-1 and TRBJ1-3; 7 bases fit TRBD1. The CDR3 contains 16 residues. Germline V gene sequence: CDR1 SGHRS, CDR2 YFSETQ. J lost 4 bases, V lost 0 bases, and 7 bases had no gene match. The CDR3, as DNA: TGCGCCAGCAGCTTGGAGGGACAGTCGAGAGGAAACACCATATATTTT. It encodes CASSLEGQSRGNTIYF.

This clonotype was counted at least ten times. The chain is built from TRBV5-6 and TRBJ2-1, with 11 bases identical to TRBD2. This CDR3 comprises 15 residues. Losses at the gene ends were 3 bases for V and 7 bases for J; bases not matched to a gene: 6. Per germline, CDR1 SGHDT and CDR2 YYEEEE. Written as DNA, the CDR3 is TGTGCCAGCAGCTCGCTAGCGGGAGGTTGGAATGAGCAGTTCTTC. Translation: CASSSLAGGWNEQFF.

The chain has TRBV9 and TRBJ2-1; TRBD2 aligns across 7 bases. This CDR3 spans 14 amino acids. V trimming: 3 bases; J trimming: 5 bases; junction bases outside the gene matches: 5. CDR1 is SGDLS, CDR2 YYNGEE, per germline. The CDR3 loop reads CASSALAENNEQFF. For the CDR3, the DNA is TGTGCCAGCAGCGCTCTAGCGGAAAACAATGAGCAGTTCTTC. The full variable domain, rest sourced from reference TRBV9 and TRBJ2-1, is DSGVTQTPKHLITATGQRVTLRCSPRSGDLSVYWYQQSLDQGLQFLIQYYNGEERAKGNILERFSAQQFPDLHSELNLSSLELGDSALYFCASSALAENNEQFFGPGTRLTVL.

This clonotype was detected only a few times. The chain combines TRBV24-1 with TRBJ2-6; D might be TRBD2 (5 bases). Germline values: CDR1 KGHDR, CDR2 SFDVKD. CDR3 length: 15 residues. Trimming removed 3 bases from V and 4 bases from J, with 9 bases in between. The CDR3 region has the DNA TGTGCCACCAGTGATCGGGGTTCAGGGGCCAACGTCCTGACTTTC. Translated: CATSDRGSGANVLTF.

There are a few counts of this clonotype. The chain links TRBV9 to TRBJ1-2; tentative D call: TRBD1 (5 bases). V was clipped by 3 bases and J by 4 bases, with 19 bases between them. The CDR3 totals 16 residues. Germline V lookup: CDR1 SGDLS, CDR2 YYNGEE. CDR3 sequence: CASSGVTGTATYGYTF. The CDR3 DNA is TGTGCCAGCAGCGGGGTAACCGGGACTGCGACCTATGGCTACACCTTC.

The gene calls are TRBV20-1 and TRBJ2-1; 9 positions match TRBD2. After removal of 3 bases from V and 0 bases from J, the junction contained 9 bases not matched to a gene. The CDR3 has 17 amino acids. Per the germline V gene, CDR1 is DFQATT and CDR2 is SNEGSKA (reference sequence). The CDR3 here is CSASLAGYLFSYNEQFF. CDR3 bases: TGCAGTGCTAGTCTAGCGGGATACCTCTTCTCCTACAATGAGCAGTTCTTC.

This clonotype came up a few times. The rearrangement uses TRBV7-9 and TRBJ2-7; D is perhaps TRBD2 (5 bases). V gave up 0 bases and J gave up 7 bases, with 16 bases separating them. Germline values: CDR1 SEHNR, CDR2 FQNEAQ (reference sequence). CDR3 length: 15 residues. CDR3 sequence: CASSLAGLRVKEQYF. DNA of the CDR3: TGTGCCAGCAGCTTAGCGGGCTTGCGGGTTAAGGAGCAGTACTTC. Together with reference TRBV7-9 and TRBJ2-7, the CDR3 gives the full variable domain: DTGVSQNPRHKITKRGQNVTFRCDPISEHNRLYWYRQTLGQGPEFLTYFQNEAQLEKSRLLSDRFSAERPKGSFSTLEIQRTEQGDSAMYLCASSLAGLRVKEQYFGPGTRLTVT.

The genes are TRBV6-6 and TRBJ1-1; the D gene is possibly TRBD1 (5 bases). The CDR3 length is 13 residues. CDR1 and CDR2 from the germline V gene are MNHNY and SVGAGI (reference sequence). The V end was cut by 4 bases, the J end by 11 bases, with 17 bases between. For the CDR3, the DNA is TGTGCCAGCAGTTTCCCCGACAGCGCTGGGGCTTTCTTT. The encoded protein is CASSFPDSAGAFF.

The chain couples TRBV6-1 to TRBJ2-5; D ambiguous. This CDR3 has 18 residues. Germline lookup yields CDR1 MNHNS and CDR2 SASEGT. V lost 5 bases, J lost 4 bases, and 26 bases lay in between. CDR3 DNA sequence: TGTGCCAGCAGTCTAAAGGTGAAATCACCTCGACGACGAGAGACCCAGTACTTC. It is translated as CASSLKVKSPRRRETQYF.

This clonotype was seen only a few times. The rearrangement uses TRBV5-1 and TRBJ2-1; a weak D match, TRBD2 (5 bases). The CDR3 sequence is 14 residues long. CDR1 is SGHRS, CDR2 YFSETQ, per germline. V was pared by 5 bases and J by 5 bases, with 14 bases between. CDR3 region: CASRDPGRNNEQFF. In DNA, the CDR3 is TGCGCCAGCAGGGACCCGGGGAGAAACAATGAGCAGTTCTTC. Full variable domain (missing parts from reference TRBV5-1 and TRBJ2-1): KAGVTQTPRYLIKTRGQQVTLSCSPISGHRSVSWYQQTPGQGLQFLFEYFSETQRNKGNFPGRFSGRQFSNSRSEMNVSTLELGDSALYLCASRDPGRNNEQFFGPGTRLTVL.

The V and J genes are TRBV7-3 and TRBJ1-3, with unresolved D. Germline V gives CDR1 SGHTA, CDR2 FQGTGA. This CDR3 has 14 amino acids. With 5 bases removed from V and 4 bases from J, the gap between germline ends came to 12 bases. The chain's CDR3 is CASSPSATGNTIYF. The CDR3 bases are TGTGCCAGCAGCCCCTCTGCTACCGGAAACACCATATATTTT. Variable domain in full (rest from reference TRBV7-3 and TRBJ1-3): GAGVSQTPSNKVTEKGKYVELRCDPISGHTALYWYRQSLGQGPEFLIYFQGTGAADDSGLPNDRFFAVRPEGSVSTLKIQRTERGDSAVYLCASSPSATGNTIYFGEGSWLTVV.

This rearrangement joins TRBV24-1 to TRBJ2-2; D is unclear. This CDR3 has 14 amino acids. Germline assignment: CDR1 KGHDR and CDR2 SFDVKD. Trimming stripped 4 bases from V and 7 bases from J, with 12 bases between. The CDR3: CATSDFTTGGELFF. Written as DNA, the CDR3 is TGTGCCACCAGTGACTTCACCACGGGCGGGGAGCTGTTTTTT.

This clonotype occurred a few times. J is TRBJ2-5 and V is TRBV4-3, with D hard to call. This CDR3 comprises 13 residues. Per the germline V gene, CDR1 is LGHNA and CDR2 is YSLEER. Between the trimmed V and J ends, which lost 0 bases and 5 bases, there was a span of 7 bases. CDR3 nucleotide sequence: TGCGCCAGCAGCCAAGAATTACACGAGACCCAGTACTTC. It specifies CASSQELHETQYF.

This clonotype has just a few counts. This rearrangement joins TRBV9 to TRBJ2-3; D uncertain. Germline CDR1 and CDR2: SGDLS and YYNGEE. V was pared by 0 bases and J by 4 bases, with 9 bases between. The CDR3 contains 14 residues. The CDR3 nucleotides are TGTGCCAGCAGCGTAGCTTCTAAGGCAGATACGCAGTATTTT. Translation: CASSVASKADTQYF. Based on the CDR3 plus reference TRBV9 and TRBJ2-3, the full variable domain is DSGVTQTPKHLITATGQRVTLRCSPRSGDLSVYWYQQSLDQGLQFLIQYYNGEERAKGNILERFSAQQFPDLHSELNLSSLELGDSALYFCASSVASKADTQYFGPGTRLTVL.

This sequence joins TRBV7-9 and TRBJ2-3, with D perhaps TRBD2 (5 bases). Germline V gene data show CDR1 as SEHNR and CDR2 as FQNEAQ (reference sequence). The V and J ends lost 1 base and 6 bases respectively, with 11 bases between them. The CDR3 length is 14 residues. The CDR3 loop is CASSLEAGMDTQYF. In DNA, the CDR3 is TGTGCCAGCAGCTTAGAGGCGGGCATGGATACGCAGTATTTT.

This clonotype was counted only a few times. The CDR3: CASSQPGEPGLEQYF. DNA for the CDR3: TGTGCCAGCAGCCAACCGGGGGAGCCTGGGCTTGAGCAGTACTTC. The chain links TRBV4-2 to TRBJ2-7, with D perhaps TRBD2 (6 bases). The CDR3 totals 15 residues. The germline CDR1 and CDR2 sequences are LGHNA and YNFKEQ. Trimming cost V 2 bases and J 7 bases, with 18 bases left between them.